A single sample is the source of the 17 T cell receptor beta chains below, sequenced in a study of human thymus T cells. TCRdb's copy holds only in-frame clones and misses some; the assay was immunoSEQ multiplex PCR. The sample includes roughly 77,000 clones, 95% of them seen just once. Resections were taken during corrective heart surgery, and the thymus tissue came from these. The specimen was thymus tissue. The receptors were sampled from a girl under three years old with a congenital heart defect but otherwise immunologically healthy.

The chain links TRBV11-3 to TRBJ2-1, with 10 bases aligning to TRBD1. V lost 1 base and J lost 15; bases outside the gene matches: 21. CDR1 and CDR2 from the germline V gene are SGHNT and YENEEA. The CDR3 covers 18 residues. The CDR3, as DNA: TGTGCCAGCAGCTTAGGGTCATGTGGGATTGGGGACAGGGGTCGTGGGTTCTTC. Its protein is CASSLGSCGIGDRGRGFF.

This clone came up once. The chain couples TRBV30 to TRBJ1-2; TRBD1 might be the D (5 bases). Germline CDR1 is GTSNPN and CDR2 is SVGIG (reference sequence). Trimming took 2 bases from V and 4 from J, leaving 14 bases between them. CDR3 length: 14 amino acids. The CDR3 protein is CAWSPGTLGYGYTF. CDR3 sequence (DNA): TGTGCCTGGAGTCCGGGGACCTTAGGCTATGGCTACACCTTC.

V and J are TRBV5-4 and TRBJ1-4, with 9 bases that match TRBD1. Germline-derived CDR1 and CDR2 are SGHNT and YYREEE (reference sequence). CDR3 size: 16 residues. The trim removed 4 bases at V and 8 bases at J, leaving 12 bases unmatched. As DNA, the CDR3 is TGTGCCAGCAGCCCCTCGATACAGGGGGCGCGGGAAAAACTGTTTTTT. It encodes CASSPSIQGAREKLFF.

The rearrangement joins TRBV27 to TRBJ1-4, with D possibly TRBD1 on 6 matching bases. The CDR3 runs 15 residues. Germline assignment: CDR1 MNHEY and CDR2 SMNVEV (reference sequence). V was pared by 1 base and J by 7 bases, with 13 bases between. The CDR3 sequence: CASSLLGALSEKLFF. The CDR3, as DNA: TGTGCCAGCAGTTTATTGGGGGCTCTAAGTGAAAAACTGTTTTTT.

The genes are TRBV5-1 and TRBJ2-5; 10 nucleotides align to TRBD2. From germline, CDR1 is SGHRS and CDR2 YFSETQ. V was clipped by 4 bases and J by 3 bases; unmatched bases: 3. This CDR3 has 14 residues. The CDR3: CASSPGTSEETQYF. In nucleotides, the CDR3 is TGCGCCAGCAGCCCCGGGACTAGCGAAGAGACCCAGTACTTC.

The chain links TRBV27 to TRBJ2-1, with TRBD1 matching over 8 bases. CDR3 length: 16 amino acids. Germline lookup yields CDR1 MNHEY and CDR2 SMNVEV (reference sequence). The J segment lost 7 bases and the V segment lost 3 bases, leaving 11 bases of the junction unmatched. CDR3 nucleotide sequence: TGTGCCAGCAGTTTTGGGCGGACAGGGAGAGGGAATGAGCAGTTCTTC. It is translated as CASSFGRTGRGNEQFF.

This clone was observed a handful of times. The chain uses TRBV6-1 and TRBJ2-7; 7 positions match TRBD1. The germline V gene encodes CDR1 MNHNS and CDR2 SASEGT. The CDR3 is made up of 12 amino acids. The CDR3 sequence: CASGQSSYEQYF. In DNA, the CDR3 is TGTGCTTCGGGACAGAGCTCCTACGAGCAGTACTTC.

This CDR3 is CASSLGKGIGNQPQHF. The CDR3 coding sequence is TGTGCCAGCAGTTTAGGCAAAGGAATCGGCAATCAGCCCCAGCATTTT. The chain carries TRBV28 and TRBJ1-5, with D unclear. Between the trimmed V and J ends, which lost 2 bases and 2 bases, there was a span of 13 bases. This CDR3 is built from 16 residues. Germline CDR1 MDHEN, CDR2 SYDVKM.

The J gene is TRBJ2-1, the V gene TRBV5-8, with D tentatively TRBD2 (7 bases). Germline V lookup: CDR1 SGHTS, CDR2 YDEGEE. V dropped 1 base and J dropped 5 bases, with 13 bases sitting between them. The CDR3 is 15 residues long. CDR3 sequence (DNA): TGTGCCAGCAGCTTGAGGGGGAGGGGTGACAATGAGCAGTTCTTC. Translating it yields CASSLRGRGDNEQFF.

This CDR3 reads CASSSSGSSYEQYF. CDR3 DNA sequence: TGTGCCAGCAGTTCTAGCGGGAGCTCCTACGAGCAGTACTTC. The rearrangement uses TRBV25-1 and TRBJ2-7; 10 bases line up with TRBD2. CDR3 size: 14 residues. J gave up 0 bases and V 5 bases, and 1 base lay outside the gene matches. Per the germline V gene, CDR1 is MGHDK and CDR2 is SYGVNS.

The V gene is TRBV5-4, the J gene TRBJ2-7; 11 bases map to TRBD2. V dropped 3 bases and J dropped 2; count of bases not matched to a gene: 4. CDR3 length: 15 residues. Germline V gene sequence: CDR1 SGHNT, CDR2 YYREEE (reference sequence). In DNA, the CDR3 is TGTGCCAGCAGCTGGGGACTAGCGGAGACCTACGAGCAGTACTTC. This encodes CASSWGLAETYEQYF.

CDR3 DNA: TGCGCCAGCAGCCAACGGGACTTCCCACCAGCTAGCACAGATACGCAGTATTTT. It codes for CASSQRDFPPASTDTQYF. This rearrangement joins TRBV4-1 to TRBJ2-3; D perhaps matches TRBD2 (6 bases). V lost 2 bases, J lost 0 bases, and 18 bases lay in between. The CDR3 length is 18 residues. Germline V gives CDR1 MGHRA, CDR2 YSYEKL.

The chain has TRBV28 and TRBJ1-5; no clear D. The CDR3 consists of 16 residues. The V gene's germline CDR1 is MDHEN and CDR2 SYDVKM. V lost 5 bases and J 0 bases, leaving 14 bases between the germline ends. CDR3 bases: TGTGCCAGCAGTGTGCAAGGGCAGAGTAGCAATCAGCCCCAGCATTTT. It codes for CASSVQGQSSNQPQHF.

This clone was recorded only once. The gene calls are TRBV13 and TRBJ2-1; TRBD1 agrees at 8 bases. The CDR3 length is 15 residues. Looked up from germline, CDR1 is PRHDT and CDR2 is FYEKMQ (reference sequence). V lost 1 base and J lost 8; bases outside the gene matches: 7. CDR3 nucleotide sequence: TGTGCCAGCAGCTTAGTGATAGGACAGGGATATGAGCAGTTCTTC. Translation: CASSLVIGQGYEQFF.

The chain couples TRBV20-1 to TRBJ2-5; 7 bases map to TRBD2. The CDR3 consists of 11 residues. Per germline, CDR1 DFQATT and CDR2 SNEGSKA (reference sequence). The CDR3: CRPIAGETQYF. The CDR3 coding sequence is TGCAGGCCTATAGCGGGAGAGACCCAGTACTTC.

Here the CDR3 reads CATSFETHSTNYGYTF. In nucleotides, the CDR3 is TGTGCCACCAGCTTTGAGACCCACAGCACTAACTATGGCTACACCTTC. The rearrangement joins TRBV15 to TRBJ1-2; D is uncertain. Trimming stripped 5 bases from V and 0 bases from J, with 16 bases between. This CDR3 has 16 residues. CDR1 and CDR2 (germline): LNHNV, YYDKDF (reference sequence).

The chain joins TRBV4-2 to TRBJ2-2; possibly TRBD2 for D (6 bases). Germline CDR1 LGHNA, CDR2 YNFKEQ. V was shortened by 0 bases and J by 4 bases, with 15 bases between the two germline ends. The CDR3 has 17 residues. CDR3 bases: TGTGCCAGCAGCCAAGATCGGAGGGAGCGACCCACCGGGGAGCTGTTTTTT. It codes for CASSQDRRERPTGELFF.